The clone carrying this T cell receptor beta chain appeared many times. The antigen remains undetermined. From RNA transcripts, TCR beta CDR3 regions were amplified. The HTBI primer set drove a first-round RT-PCR of the TCR CDR3. TCRdb re-called the multiplex PCR reads through MiXCR, storing one row per CDR3 protein. Among hundreds of thousands of distinct CDR3 sequences listed, 24% were seen once. The data derive from a study of T cells in Graves' hyperthyroidism and ophthalmopathy. Whole-study context: Peripheral blood was taken when the disease was first diagnosed, before any treatment began. General study points: Ophthalmopathy was predicted by the model a median of about six months ahead of onset. Blood also showed most of the thyroid clonotypes that were expanded above 0.001.

Trimming shortened V by 5 bases and J by 7 bases, and 8 bases separated the two germline ends. CDR1 is LNHDA, CDR2 SQIVND, per germline (reference sequence). The CDR3 is made up of 12 amino acids. The source material was blood. This sequence was found in a woman in her thirties or forties with Graves' ophthalmopathy. The chain joins TRBV19 to TRBJ2-2; D unclear. CDR3 sequence reads: CASSVRGGELFF. The CDR3 region has the DNA TGTGCCAGTAGTGTAAGAGGCGGGGAGCTGTTTTTT.